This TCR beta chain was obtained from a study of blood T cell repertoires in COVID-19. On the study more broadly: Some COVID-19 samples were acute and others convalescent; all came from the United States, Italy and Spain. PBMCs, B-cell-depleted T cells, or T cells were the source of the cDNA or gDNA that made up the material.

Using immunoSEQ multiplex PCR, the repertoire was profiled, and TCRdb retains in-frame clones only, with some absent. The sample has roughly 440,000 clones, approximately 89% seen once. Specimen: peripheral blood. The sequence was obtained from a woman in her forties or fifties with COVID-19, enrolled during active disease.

The CDR3 DNA reads as TGTGCCACCAGTGCACCATCTGGACAGGGGAATTACGAGCAGTACTTC. Its protein product is CATSAPSGQGNYEQYF. The chain combines TRBV24-1 with TRBJ2-7; 9 bases line up with TRBD1. Germline-derived CDR1 and CDR2 are KGHDR and SFDVKD. The CDR3 sequence is 16 residues long. With V trimmed by 5 bases and J by 4 bases, 11 bases remained unmatched.